The text below deals with one TCR beta chain. Its antigen is still unknown. The method was immunoSEQ multiplex PCR; TCRdb's version includes in-frame clones alone and lacks a portion of them. The sample yields 68,000 or so clones, roughly 80% seen once. The sample is drawn from a study of a mutant IDH1 vaccine in newly diagnosed glioma. Study as a whole: Visit V12 was scheduled at week 35 and visit V13 at week 47.

With 2 bases clipped from V and 1 base from J, the junction kept 1 base outside the gene matches. The CDR3 loop spans 14 amino acids. Germline CDR1 SGHRS, CDR2 YFSETQ. Noted time point: week 35, safety follow-up. A 20-mer mutant IDH1 peptide at 300 ug was injected subcutaneously with topical imiquimod. The TCR comes from a man aged 18 to 35 with glioma. The V and J genes are TRBV5-1 and TRBJ1-1; TRBD1 agrees at 8 bases. The sample consisted of PBMCs, taken from a glioma patient whose treatment included an IDH1 peptide vaccine. The CDR3 region is CASSFGTGNTEAFF. DNA of the CDR3: TGCGCCAGCAGCTTCGGGACAGGGAACACTGAAGCTTTCTTT.